This T cell receptor (beta chain) was captured in a study of cytomegalovirus exposure and HLA in healthy donors. V lost 1 base, J lost 6 bases, and 8 bases stayed unmatched. This CDR3 spans 17 amino acids. Germline CDR1 reads MNHEY; CDR2 reads SMNVEV (reference sequence). The data were produced by immunoSEQ multiplex PCR, yet TCRdb's version contains in-frame clones alone and is incomplete. Found here are 100,000 to 150,000 clones, approximately 89% of them singletons; the top ten hold around 1.2%. The clonotype was recovered from a woman aged 18-35 years in good health and CMV-seronegative. Sequencing used PBMCs. This chain uses TRBV27 with TRBJ2-2; 10 bases map to TRBD1. The CDR3 spells CASSLLPGTGDAGELFF. The CDR3 DNA follows: TGTGCCAGCAGTTTATTACCCGGGACAGGGGACGCCGGGGAGCTGTTTTTT.